Following are 11 T cell receptor beta chains from one sample sequenced in a study of blood T cell repertoires in COVID-19. The protocol was immunoSEQ multiplex PCR, while the TCRdb copy is restricted to in-frame clones and leaves out a portion. This sample has about 99,000 clones, with roughly four fifths found just once. What was sequenced was peripheral blood. Receptor source: a man aged 80 or over with COVID-19, enrolled during active disease.

The chain is built from TRBV19 and TRBJ1-5; 8 bases match TRBD1. Germline values: CDR1 LNHDA, CDR2 SQIVND (reference sequence). The length of the CDR3 is 17 residues. Trimming at V came to 9 bases and at J to 5 bases, leaving 18 bases not matched to a gene. CDR3 sequence reads: CASKPSRKGGQDQPQHF. The CDR3 nucleotides are TGTGCCAGCAAGCCGTCTAGAAAAGGGGGACAGGATCAGCCCCAGCATTTT.

This clone showed up just once. V and J are TRBV7-9 and TRBJ2-1; D perhaps matches TRBD1 (5 bases). The CDR3 totals 14 residues. CDR1 is SEHNR and CDR2 is FQNEAQ in the germline V gene (reference sequence). The V end was cut by 0 bases, the J end by 2 bases, with 5 bases between. The CDR3 loop is CASSLAGPYNEQFF. In DNA, the CDR3 is TGTGCCAGCAGCTTAGCGGGGCCCTACAATGAGCAGTTCTTC.

This chain joins TRBV30 and TRBJ2-7; 10 bases fit TRBD1. The CDR3 has 15 amino acids. V dropped 7 bases and J dropped 2; count of bases not matched to a gene: 11. The V gene's germline CDR1 is GTSNPN and CDR2 SVGIG (reference sequence). DNA of the CDR3: TGTGCCTACGACGGGGGGGACAGGGGTCCCTACGAGCAGTACTTC. This encodes CAYDGGDRGPYEQYF.

This chain links TRBV18 with TRBJ1-4, with D possibly matching TRBD1 (6 bases). CDR1 KGHSH and CDR2 LQKENI come from the germline V gene. The CDR3 covers 16 residues. The V end was cut by 3 bases, the J end by 0 bases, with 11 bases between. Written as DNA, the CDR3 is TGTGCCAGCTCACCGTCGGGGGGCGCAACTAATGAAAAACTGTTTTTT. Amino acid sequence: CASSPSGGATNEKLFF.

CDR3 coding DNA: TGTGCCAGCAGCCCATTGACTAGCGGGGGGGGGACCCAGTACTTC. It encodes CASSPLTSGGGTQYF. The chain joins TRBV7-7 to TRBJ2-5; 14 nucleotides line up with TRBD2. Germline V gives CDR1 SSHAT, CDR2 FNYEAQ (reference sequence). The CDR3 consists of 15 residues. V trimming: 5 bases; J trimming: 7 bases; junction bases outside the gene matches: 6.

The rearrangement joins TRBV6-5 to TRBJ1-1; TRBD1 matches 8 bases. V shed 6 bases and J 6 bases; nucleotides not matched to a gene: 6. The CDR3 totals 13 residues. Germline loops: CDR1 MNHEY, CDR2 SVGAGI. The CDR3 reads CASRGRGRPEAFF. In nucleotides, the CDR3 is TGTGCCAGCAGAGGCAGGGGGCGCCCTGAAGCTTTCTTT.

V usage is TRBV14 and J usage is TRBJ2-3; 8 bases agree with TRBD2. Germline V gives CDR1 SGHDN, CDR2 FVKESK. The CDR3 sequence is 17 residues long. V dropped 5 bases and J dropped 6; count of bases not matched to a gene: 16. The CDR3 DNA is TGTGCCAGCAGCAAAGCCCTTTCGGGAGGGCCACGGGATACGCAGTATTTT. It is translated as CASSKALSGGPRDTQYF.

The gene calls are TRBV28 and TRBJ1-1; D possibly corresponds to TRBD1 (5 bases). Per germline, CDR1 MDHEN and CDR2 SYDVKM. V lost 2 bases and J 6 bases, leaving 10 bases between the germline ends. The CDR3 is made up of 13 amino acids. CDR3 DNA: TGTGCCAGCAGTTTAGTACGACAGCCTGAAGCTTTCTTT. This encodes CASSLVRQPEAFF.

Only a few counts were recorded for this clone. The V gene is TRBV27, the J gene TRBJ2-7; 9 bases map to TRBD1. The CDR3 has 16 residues. Germline CDR1 is MNHEY and CDR2 is SMNVEV (reference sequence). V shed 3 bases, J shed 2 bases, and the junction held 8 bases outside the gene matches. CDR3 protein: CASSFSSRTGAYEQYF. In DNA form, the CDR3 reads TGTGCCAGCAGTTTCTCGAGTAGGACAGGGGCCTACGAGCAGTACTTC.

The chain carries TRBV18 and TRBJ1-2, with a tentative D call TRBD1 (6 bases). Trimming took off 0 bases at V and 7 bases at J, with 18 bases between the two ends. CDR1 and CDR2 (germline): KGHSH, LQKENI. The CDR3 loop spans 16 amino acids. The chain's CDR3 is CASSPPVFTGTSGYTF. The CDR3, as DNA: TGTGCCAGCTCACCACCGGTTTTTACAGGGACGAGTGGCTACACCTTC.

This CDR3 is CASSVAAGGLGGYTF. The CDR3 nucleotides read TGTGCCAGCAGCGTAGCAGCAGGGGGCTTGGGAGGCTACACCTTC. The rearrangement links TRBV9 to TRBJ1-2; TRBD1 agrees at 8 bases. This CDR3 has 15 residues. Germline V lookup: CDR1 SGDLS, CDR2 YYNGEE. The V gene end was trimmed by 0 bases and the J gene end by 8 bases; junction bases not matched to a gene: 9.